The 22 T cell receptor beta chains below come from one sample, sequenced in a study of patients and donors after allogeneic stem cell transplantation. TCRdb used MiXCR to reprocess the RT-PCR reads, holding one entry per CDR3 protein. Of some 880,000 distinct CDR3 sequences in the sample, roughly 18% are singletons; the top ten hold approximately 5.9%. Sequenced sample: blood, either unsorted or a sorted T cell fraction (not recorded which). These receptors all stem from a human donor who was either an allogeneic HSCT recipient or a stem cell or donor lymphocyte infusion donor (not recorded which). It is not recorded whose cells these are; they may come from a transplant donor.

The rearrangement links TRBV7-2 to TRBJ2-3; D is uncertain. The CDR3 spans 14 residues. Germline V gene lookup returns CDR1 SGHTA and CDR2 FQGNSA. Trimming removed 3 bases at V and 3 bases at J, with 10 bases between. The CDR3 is CASSFPGVTDTQYF. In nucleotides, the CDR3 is TGTGCCAGCAGCTTCCCGGGCGTAACAGATACGCAGTATTTT.

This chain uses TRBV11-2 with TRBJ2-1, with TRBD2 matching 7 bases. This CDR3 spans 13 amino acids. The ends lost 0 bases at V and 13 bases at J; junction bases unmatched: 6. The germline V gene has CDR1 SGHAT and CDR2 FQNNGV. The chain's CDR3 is CASSLERGDHQFF. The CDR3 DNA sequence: TGTGCCAGCAGCTTAGAACGGGGGGACCACCAGTTCTTC. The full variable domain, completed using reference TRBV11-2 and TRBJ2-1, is EAGVAQSPRYKIIEKRQSVAFWCNPISGHATLYWYQQILGQGPKLLIQFQNNGVVDDSQLPKDRFSAERLKGVDSTLKIQPAKLEDSAVYLCASSLERGDHQFFGPGTRLTVL.

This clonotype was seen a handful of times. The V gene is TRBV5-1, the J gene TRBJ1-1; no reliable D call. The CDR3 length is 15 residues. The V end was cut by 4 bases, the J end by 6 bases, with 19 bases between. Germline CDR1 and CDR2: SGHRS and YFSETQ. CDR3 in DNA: TGCGCCAGCAGCCTCGGGAATATCGGAGGACCTGAAGCTTTCTTT. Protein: CASSLGNIGGPEAFF.

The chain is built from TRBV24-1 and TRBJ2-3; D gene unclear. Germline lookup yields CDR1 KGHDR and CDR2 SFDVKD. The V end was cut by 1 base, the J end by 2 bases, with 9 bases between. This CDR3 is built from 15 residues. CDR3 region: CATSDFTEDTDTQYF. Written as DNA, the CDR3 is TGTGCCACCAGTGATTTTACCGAGGACACAGATACGCAGTATTTT.

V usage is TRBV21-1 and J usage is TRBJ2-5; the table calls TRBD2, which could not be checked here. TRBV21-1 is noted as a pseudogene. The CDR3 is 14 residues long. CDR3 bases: TGTGCCAGCAGCTTTCAGGAGGGGCCGGAGACCCAGTACTTC. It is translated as CASSFQEGPETQYF.

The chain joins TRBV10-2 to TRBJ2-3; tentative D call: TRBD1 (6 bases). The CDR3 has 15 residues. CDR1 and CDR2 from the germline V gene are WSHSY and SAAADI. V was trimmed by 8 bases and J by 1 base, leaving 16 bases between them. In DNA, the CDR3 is TGCGCCAGCCTGGTAGGGGGAGTAGGCACAGATACGCAGTATTTT. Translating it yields CASLVGGVGTDTQYF.

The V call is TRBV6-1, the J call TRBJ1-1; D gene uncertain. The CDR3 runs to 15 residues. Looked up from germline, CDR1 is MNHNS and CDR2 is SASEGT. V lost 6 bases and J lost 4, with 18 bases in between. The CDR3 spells CASRERGAMGTEAFF. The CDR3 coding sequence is TGTGCCAGCAGGGAACGGGGTGCTATGGGCACTGAAGCTTTCTTT.

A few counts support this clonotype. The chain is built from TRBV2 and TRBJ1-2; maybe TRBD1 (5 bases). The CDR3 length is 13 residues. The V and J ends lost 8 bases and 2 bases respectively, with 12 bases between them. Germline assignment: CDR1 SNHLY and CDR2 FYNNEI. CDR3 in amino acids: CASLRDGNYGYTF. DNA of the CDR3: TGTGCCAGCCTTCGGGACGGAAACTATGGCTACACCTTC.

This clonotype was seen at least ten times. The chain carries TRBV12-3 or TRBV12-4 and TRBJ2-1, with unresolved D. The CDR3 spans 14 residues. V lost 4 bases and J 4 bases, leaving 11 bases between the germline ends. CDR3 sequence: CASSSGRPYNEQFF. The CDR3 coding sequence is TGTGCCAGCAGTTCCGGCAGACCTTACAATGAGCAGTTCTTC.

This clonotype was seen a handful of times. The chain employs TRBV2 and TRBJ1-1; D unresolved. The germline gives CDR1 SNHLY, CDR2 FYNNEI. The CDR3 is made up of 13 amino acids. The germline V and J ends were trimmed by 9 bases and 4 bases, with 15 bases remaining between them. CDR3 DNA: TGTGCCAGGGAGGGAAATCGGGGCACTGAAGCTTTCTTT. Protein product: CAREGNRGTEAFF.

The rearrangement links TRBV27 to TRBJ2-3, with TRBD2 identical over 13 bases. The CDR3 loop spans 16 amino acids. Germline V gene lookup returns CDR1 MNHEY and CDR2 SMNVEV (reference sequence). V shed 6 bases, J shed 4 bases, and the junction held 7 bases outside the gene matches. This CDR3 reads CASSTQLAGGSDTQYF. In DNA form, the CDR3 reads TGTGCCAGCAGCACCCAACTAGCGGGAGGGTCAGATACGCAGTATTTT.

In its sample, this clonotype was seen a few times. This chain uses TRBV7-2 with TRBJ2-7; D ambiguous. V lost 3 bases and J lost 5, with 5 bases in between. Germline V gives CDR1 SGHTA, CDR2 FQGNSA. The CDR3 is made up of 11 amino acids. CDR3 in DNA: TGTGCCAGCAGCTTCATAAACGAGCAGTACTTC. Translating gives CASSFINEQYF.

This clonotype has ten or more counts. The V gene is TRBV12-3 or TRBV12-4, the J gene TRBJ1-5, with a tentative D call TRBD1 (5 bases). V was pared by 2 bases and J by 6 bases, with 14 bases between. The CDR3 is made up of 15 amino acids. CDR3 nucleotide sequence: TGTGCCAGCAGTTTATCTACAGGCTCTGGTCAGCCCCAGCATTTT. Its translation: CASSLSTGSGQPQHF.

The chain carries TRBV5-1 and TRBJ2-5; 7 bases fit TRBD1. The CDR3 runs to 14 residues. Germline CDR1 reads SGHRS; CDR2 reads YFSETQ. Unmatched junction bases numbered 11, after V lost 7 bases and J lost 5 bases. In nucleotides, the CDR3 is TGCGCCAGCCGAACACAGGGGTCGGTCGAGACCCAGTACTTC. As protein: CASRTQGSVETQYF.

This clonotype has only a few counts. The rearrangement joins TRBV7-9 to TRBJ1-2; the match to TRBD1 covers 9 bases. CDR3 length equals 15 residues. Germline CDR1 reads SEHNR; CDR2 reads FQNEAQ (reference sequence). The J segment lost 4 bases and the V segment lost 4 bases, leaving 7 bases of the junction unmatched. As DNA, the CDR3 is TGTGCCAGCAGCTCGGGGGGACAGGGCCTCTATGGCTACACCTTC. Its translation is CASSSGGQGLYGYTF.

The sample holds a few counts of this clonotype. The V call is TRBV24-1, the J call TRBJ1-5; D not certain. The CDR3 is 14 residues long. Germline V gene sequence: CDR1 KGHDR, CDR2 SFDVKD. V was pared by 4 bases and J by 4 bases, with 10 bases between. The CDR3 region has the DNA TGTGCCACCAGTGACCCGGGCGAGAATCAGCCCCAGCATTTT. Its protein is CATSDPGENQPQHF.

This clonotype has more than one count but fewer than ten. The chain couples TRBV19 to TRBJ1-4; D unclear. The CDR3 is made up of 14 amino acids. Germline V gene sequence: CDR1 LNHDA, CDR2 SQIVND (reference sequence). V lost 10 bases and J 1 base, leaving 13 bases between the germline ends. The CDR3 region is CATLGTETNEKLFF. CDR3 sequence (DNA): TGTGCCACCCTAGGAACGGAAACTAATGAAAAACTGTTTTTT.

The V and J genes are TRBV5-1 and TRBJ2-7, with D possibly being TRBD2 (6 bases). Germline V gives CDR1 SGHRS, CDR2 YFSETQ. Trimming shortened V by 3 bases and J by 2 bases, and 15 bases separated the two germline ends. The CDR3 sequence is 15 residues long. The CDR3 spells CASSWGVAGTYEQYF. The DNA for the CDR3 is TGCGCCAGCAGCTGGGGGGTCGCGGGAACCTACGAGCAGTACTTC. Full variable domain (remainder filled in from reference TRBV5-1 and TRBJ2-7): KAGVTQTPRYLIKTRGQQVTLSCSPISGHRSVSWYQQTPGQGLQFLFEYFSETQRNKGNFPGRFSGRQFSNSRSEMNVSTLELGDSALYLCASSWGVAGTYEQYFGPGTRLTVT.

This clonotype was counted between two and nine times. The DNA of the CDR3 is TGCAGCGTTGAGGGACTAGCGGGAGGGTCAGCCAAAAACATTCAGTACTTC. Protein sequence: CSVEGLAGGSAKNIQYF. This sequence joins TRBV29-1 and TRBJ2-4; 16 bases agree with TRBD2. The trim removed 3 bases at V and 0 bases at J, leaving 2 bases unmatched. Germline V gene lookup returns CDR1 SQVTM and CDR2 ANQGSEA. The CDR3 runs 17 residues.

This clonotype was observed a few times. CDR3 residues: CASSSKPWRGGAEKLFF. The CDR3 coding sequence is TGCGCCAGCAGCTCGAAGCCATGGAGAGGGGGAGCGGAAAAACTGTTTTTT. The chain uses TRBV5-1 and TRBJ1-4, with D possibly TRBD1 on 6 matching bases. V was trimmed by 3 bases and J by 8 bases, leaving 23 bases between them. CDR3 size: 17 residues. CDR1 is SGHRS, CDR2 YFSETQ, per germline.

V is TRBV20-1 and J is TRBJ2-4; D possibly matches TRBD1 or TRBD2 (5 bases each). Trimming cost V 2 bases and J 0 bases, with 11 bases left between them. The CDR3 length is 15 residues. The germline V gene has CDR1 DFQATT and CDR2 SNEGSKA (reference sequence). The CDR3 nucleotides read TGCAGTGCTAGAAGCCGGGACCTAGCCAAAAACATTCAGTACTTC. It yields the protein CSARSRDLAKNIQYF.

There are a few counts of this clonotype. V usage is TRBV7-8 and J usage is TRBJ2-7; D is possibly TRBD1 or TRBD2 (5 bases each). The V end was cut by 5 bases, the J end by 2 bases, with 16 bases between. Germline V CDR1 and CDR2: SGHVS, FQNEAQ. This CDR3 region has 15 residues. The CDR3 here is CASSPSRDPTYEQYF. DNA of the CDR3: TGTGCCAGCAGCCCAAGCAGGGACCCTACCTACGAGCAGTACTTC.